This T cell receptor beta chain was observed in a study of patients and donors after allogeneic stem cell transplantation. The CDR3 has 13 amino acids. The V and J ends lost 5 bases and 2 bases respectively, with 9 bases between them. TCRdb called the RT-PCR reads again in MiXCR, with one record for every CDR3 protein. The table shows some 20,000 distinct CDR3 sequences, with less than 30% occurring only once. This clonotype was counted many times. Sequencing was performed on blood, either unsorted or a sorted T cell fraction (not recorded which). The receptor's source is a human donor who was either an allogeneic HSCT recipient or a stem cell or donor lymphocyte infusion donor (not recorded which). It is not recorded whose cells these are; they may come from a transplant donor. The genes are TRBV12-3 or TRBV12-4 and TRBJ1-2; D is unclear. This chain's CDR3 is CASSPNWNYGYTF. CDR3 bases: TGTGCCAGCAGTCCCAACTGGAACTATGGCTACACCTTC.